One TCR beta chain is described in this entry. The data were obtained in a study of blood T cell repertoires in COVID-19. Study-level information: Acute and convalescent COVID-19 specimens originated in the United States, Italy and Spain. Sample material is recorded as cDNA or gDNA derived from T cells, B-cell-depleted T cells, or PBMCs.

Clones were read by immunoSEQ multiplex PCR, and TCRdb kept only the in-frame ones, dropping some. The sample yields some 160,000 clones, roughly nine tenths seen once. Looked up from germline, CDR1 is MDHEN and CDR2 is SYDVKM. V shed 2 bases and J 4 bases; nucleotides not matched to a gene: 12. The CDR3 length is 18 residues. This receptor was identified in a woman aged 55-69 years with active COVID-19. The rearrangement joins TRBV28 to TRBJ1-2, with 11 bases that match TRBD1. Sequenced: peripheral blood. The CDR3 coding sequence is TGTGCCAGCAGTTTAAGCCGCGTCGGGACAGGGGGATCCTATGGCTACACCTTC. Translating gives CASSLSRVGTGGSYGYTF.